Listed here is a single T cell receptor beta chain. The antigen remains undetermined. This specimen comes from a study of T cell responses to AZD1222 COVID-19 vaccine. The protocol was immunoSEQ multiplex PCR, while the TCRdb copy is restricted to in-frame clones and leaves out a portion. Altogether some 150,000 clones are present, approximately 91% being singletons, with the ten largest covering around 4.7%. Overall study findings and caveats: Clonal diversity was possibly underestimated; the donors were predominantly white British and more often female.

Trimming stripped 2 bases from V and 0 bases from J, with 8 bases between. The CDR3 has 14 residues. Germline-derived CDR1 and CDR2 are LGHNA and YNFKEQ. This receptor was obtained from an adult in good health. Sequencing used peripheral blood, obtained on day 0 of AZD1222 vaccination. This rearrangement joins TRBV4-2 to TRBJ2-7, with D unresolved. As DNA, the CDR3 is TGTGCCAGCAGCCAACGGCGGACCTCCTACGAGCAGTACTTC. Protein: CASSQRRTSYEQYF.